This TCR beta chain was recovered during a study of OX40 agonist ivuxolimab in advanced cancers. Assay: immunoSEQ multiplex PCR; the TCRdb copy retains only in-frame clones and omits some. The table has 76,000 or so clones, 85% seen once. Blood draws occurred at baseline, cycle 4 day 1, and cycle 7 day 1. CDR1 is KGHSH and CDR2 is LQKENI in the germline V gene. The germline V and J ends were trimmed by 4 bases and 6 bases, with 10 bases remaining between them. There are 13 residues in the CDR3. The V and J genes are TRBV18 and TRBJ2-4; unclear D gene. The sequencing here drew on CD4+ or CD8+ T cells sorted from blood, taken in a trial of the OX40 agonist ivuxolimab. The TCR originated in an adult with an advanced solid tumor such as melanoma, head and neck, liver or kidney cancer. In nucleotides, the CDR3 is TGTGCCAGCTCACTCACAGTCACAAACATTCAGTACTTC. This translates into CASSLTVTNIQYF.